The rows below give T cell receptor beta chains drawn from one sample of a study of cytomegalovirus exposure and HLA in healthy donors. Repertoires were generated with immunoSEQ multiplex PCR, while TCRdb's copy carries only in-frame clones and drops some. The sample has approximately 150,000 clones; 61% are singletons. The sequenced sample was PBMCs. The origin of the receptors is a male donor in good health and CMV-seronegative. Each CDR3 is given with its conserved first and last residue. Each record gives: CDR3 protein, CDR3 DNA, V gene, D gene, J gene, clone size. The D gene is left open where the match is weak. Size values are once, few and many counts, or a class for expanded clones, and some rows have none.

CDR3: CASSPGSGGYEQYF; DNA: TGTGCCAGCAGCCCTGGCAGCGGGGGCTACGAGCAGTACTTC; V: TRBV7-3; D: TRBD2; J: TRBJ2-7; size: -
CDR3: CASSQDYGTSSYEQYF; DNA: TGCGCCAGCAGCCAAGATTACGGGACTAGCTCCTACGAGCAGTACTTC; V: TRBV4-3; D: TRBD2; J: TRBJ2-7; size: -
CDR3: CASSQDGQNTEAFF; DNA: TGTGCCAGCAGCCAAGATGGACAGAACACTGAAGCTTTCTTT; V: TRBV14; D: -; J: TRBJ1-1; size: -
CDR3: CASSHTGSGETQYF; DNA: TGTGCCAGCAGCCACACAGGGTCCGGGGAGACCCAGTACTTC; V: TRBV7-9; D: -; J: TRBJ2-5; size: few
CDR3: CASGSLEIYGYPF; DNA: TGTGCTAGTGGTTCGCTGGAGATCTATGGCTACCCCTTC; V: TRBV12-5; D: -; J: TRBJ1-2; size: -
CDR3: CASSLELFSTYEQYF; DNA: TGTGCCAGCAGCTTAGAACTGTTCTCCACCTACGAGCAGTACTTC; V: TRBV7-6; D: -; J: TRBJ2-7; size: -
CDR3: CASSPPGQGRHQPQHF; DNA: TGTGCCAGCTCACCACCGGGACAGGGTAGGCATCAGCCCCAGCATTTT; V: TRBV18; D: TRBD1; J: TRBJ1-5; size: -
CDR3: CASSTTGGTEAFF; DNA: TGTGCCAGCAGTACGACAGGGGGCACTGAAGCTTTCTTT; V: TRBV2; D: TRBD1; J: TRBJ1-1; size: -
CDR3: CASSRLQGALEAFF; DNA: TGTGCCAGCAGTCGTCTTCAGGGGGCTCTTGAAGCTTTCTTT; V: TRBV6-5; D: TRBD1; J: TRBJ1-1; size: -
CDR3: CATLTSGGTYEQYF; DNA: TGTGCCACTCTAACTAGCGGGGGGACCTACGAGCAGTACTTC; V: TRBV6-6; D: TRBD2; J: TRBJ2-7; size: few
CDR3: CASSSGLAGGSSYNEQFF; DNA: TGTGCCAGCAGCTCGGGACTAGCGGGGGGAAGCTCCTACAATGAGCAGTTCTTC; V: TRBV7-2; D: TRBD2; J: TRBJ2-1; size: -
CDR3: CASSWEDGANVLTF; DNA: TGTGCCAGCAGCTGGGAGGACGGGGCCAACGTCCTGACTTTC; V: TRBV7-9; D: -; J: TRBJ2-6; size: few
CDR3: CASSAGEKLFF; DNA: TGTGCCAGCAGTGCCGGTGAAAAACTGTTTTTT; V: TRBV2; D: -; J: TRBJ1-4; size: few
CDR3: CASTLQRDRAKEEPQHF; DNA: TGTGCCAGTACTCTCCAAAGGGACAGGGCCAAAGAGGAGCCCCAGCATTTT; V: TRBV19; D: TRBD1; J: TRBJ1-5; size: -
CDR3: CASGLVPSFRSYEQYF; DNA: TGTGCTAGTGGTTTGGTACCGTCCTTTCGGTCCTACGAGCAGTACTTC; V: TRBV12-5; D: -; J: TRBJ2-7; size: -
CDR3: CASSTGTAIGGPQHF; DNA: TGTGCCAGCAGTACCGGGACCGCGATCGGGGGGCCCCAGCATTTT; V: TRBV6-6; D: -; J: TRBJ1-5; size: -
CDR3: CASVTGTGVSPLHF; DNA: TGTGCCAGCGTAACCGGGACAGGGGTGTCACCCCTCCACTTT; V: TRBV2; D: TRBD1; J: TRBJ1-6; size: few
CDR3: CASSSTMTGSGNTIYF; DNA: TGTGCCAGCAGTTCTACGATGACAGGCTCTGGAAACACCATATATTTT; V: TRBV6-5; D: -; J: TRBJ1-3; size: -
CDR3: CASSLGTGASTDTQYF; DNA: TGTGCCAGCAGCTTGGGAACAGGGGCGAGCACAGATACGCAGTATTTT; V: TRBV7-2; D: TRBD1; J: TRBJ2-3; size: -
CDR3: CASSDGGGNSPLHF; DNA: TGTGCCAGCAGTGACGGGGGGGGTAATTCACCCCTCCACTTT; V: TRBV6-4; D: -; J: TRBJ1-6; size: -